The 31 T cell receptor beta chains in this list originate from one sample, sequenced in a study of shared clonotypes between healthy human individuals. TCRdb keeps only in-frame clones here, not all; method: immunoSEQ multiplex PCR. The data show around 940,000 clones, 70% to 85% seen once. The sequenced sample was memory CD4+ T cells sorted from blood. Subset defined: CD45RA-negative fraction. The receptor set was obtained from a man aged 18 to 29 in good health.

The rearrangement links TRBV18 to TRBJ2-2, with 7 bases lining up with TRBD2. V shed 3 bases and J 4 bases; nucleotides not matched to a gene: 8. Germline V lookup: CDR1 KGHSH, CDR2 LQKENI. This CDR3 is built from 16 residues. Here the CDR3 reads CASSPSGSGVTGELFF. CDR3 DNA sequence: TGTGCCAGCTCACCCTCCGGGAGCGGGGTCACCGGGGAGCTGTTTTTT.

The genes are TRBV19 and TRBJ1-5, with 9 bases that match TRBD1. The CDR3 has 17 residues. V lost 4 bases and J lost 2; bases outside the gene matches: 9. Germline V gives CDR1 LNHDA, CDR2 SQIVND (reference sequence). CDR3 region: CASSKLSGQGGNQPQHF. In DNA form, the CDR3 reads TGTGCCAGTAGTAAACTATCGGGACAGGGCGGCAATCAGCCCCAGCATTTT.

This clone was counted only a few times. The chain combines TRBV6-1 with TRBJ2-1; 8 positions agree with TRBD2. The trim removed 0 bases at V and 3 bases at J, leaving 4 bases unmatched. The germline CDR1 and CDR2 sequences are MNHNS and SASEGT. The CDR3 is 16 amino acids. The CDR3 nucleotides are TGTGCCAGCAGTGAAGCAGGGACTAGTTTCTACAATGAGCAGTTCTTC. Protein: CASSEAGTSFYNEQFF.

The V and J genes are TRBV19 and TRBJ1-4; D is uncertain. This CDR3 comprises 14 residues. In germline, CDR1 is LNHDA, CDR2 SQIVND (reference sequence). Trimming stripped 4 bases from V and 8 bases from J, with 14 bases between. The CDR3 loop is CASSTQAIGEKLFF. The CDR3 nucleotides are TGTGCCAGTAGTACGCAGGCTATCGGAGAAAAACTGTTTTTT.

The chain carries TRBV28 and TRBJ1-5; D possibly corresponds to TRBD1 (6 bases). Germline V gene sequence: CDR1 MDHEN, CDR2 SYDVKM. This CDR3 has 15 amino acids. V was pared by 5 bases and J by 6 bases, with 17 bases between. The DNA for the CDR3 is TGTGCCAGCAGTCCCGCATTAACAGGGACTCAGCCCCAGCATTTT. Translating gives CASSPALTGTQPQHF.

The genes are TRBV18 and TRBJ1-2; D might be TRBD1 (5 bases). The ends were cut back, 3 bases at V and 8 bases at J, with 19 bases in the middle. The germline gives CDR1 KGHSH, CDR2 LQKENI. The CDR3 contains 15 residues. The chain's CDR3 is CASSPNRDLEGGYTF. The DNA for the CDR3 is TGTGCCAGCTCACCGAATCGGGACCTCGAGGGAGGCTACACCTTC.

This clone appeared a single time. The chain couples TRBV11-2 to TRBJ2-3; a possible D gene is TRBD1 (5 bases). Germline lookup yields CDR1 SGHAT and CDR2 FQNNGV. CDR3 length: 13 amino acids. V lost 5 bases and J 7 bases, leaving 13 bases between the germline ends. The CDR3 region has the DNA TGTGCCAGCAGCAAGGGGTTCTCTAATACGCAGTATTTT. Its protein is CASSKGFSNTQYF.

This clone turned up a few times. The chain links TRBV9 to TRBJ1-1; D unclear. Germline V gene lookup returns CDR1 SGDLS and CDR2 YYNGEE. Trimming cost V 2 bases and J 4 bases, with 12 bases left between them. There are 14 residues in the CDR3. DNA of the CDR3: TGTGCCAGCAGCGTCAACAGTCTTAGCACTGAAGCTTTCTTT. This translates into CASSVNSLSTEAFF.

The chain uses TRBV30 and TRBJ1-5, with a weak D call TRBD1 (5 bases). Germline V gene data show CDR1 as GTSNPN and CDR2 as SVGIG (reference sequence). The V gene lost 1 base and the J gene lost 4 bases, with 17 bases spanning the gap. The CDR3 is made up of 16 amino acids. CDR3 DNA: TGTGCCTGGAGTGGCCTGGGGGTTGGGGGTAATCAGCCCCAGCATTTT. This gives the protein CAWSGLGVGGNQPQHF.

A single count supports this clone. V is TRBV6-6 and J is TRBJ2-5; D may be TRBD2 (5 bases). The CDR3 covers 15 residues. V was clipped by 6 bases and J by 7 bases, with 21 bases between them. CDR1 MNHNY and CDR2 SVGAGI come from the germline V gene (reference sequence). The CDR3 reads CASSAWGAVDGTQYF. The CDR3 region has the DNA TGTGCCAGCAGCGCCTGGGGAGCGGTGGATGGGACCCAGTACTTC.

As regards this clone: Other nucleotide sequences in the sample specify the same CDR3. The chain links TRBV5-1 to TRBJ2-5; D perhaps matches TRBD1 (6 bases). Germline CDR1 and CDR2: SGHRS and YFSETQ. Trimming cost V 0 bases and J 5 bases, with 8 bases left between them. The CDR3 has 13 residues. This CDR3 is CASSLGQAETQYF. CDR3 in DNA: TGCGCCAGCAGCTTGGGACAGGCGGAGACCCAGTACTTC.

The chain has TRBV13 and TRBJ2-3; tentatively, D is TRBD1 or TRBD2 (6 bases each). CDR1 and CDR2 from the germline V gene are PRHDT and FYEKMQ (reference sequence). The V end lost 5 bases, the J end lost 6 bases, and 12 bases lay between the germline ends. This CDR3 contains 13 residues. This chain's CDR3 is CASSGGPADTQYF. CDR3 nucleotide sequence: TGTGCCAGCAGCGGGGGGCCTGCGGATACGCAGTATTTT.

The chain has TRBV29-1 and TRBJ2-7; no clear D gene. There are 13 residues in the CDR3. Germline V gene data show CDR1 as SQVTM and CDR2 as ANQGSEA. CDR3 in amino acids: CSAMVHSSYEQYF. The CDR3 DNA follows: TGCAGTGCTATGGTACACAGCTCCTACGAGCAGTACTTC.

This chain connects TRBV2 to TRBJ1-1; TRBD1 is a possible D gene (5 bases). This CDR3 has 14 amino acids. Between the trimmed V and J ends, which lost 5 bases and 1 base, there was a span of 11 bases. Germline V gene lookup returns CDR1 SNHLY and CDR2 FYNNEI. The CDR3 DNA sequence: TGTGCCAGCAGTATAACAGGAACGAACACTGAAGCTTTCTTT. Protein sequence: CASSITGTNTEAFF.

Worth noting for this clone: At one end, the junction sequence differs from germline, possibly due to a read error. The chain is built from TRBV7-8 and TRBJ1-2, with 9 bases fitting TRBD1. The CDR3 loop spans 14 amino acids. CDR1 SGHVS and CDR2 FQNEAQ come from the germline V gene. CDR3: CASSLAPGQGRTGF. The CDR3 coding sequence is TGTGCCAGCAGCTTAGCCCCAGGACAGGGGCGCACTGGATTC.

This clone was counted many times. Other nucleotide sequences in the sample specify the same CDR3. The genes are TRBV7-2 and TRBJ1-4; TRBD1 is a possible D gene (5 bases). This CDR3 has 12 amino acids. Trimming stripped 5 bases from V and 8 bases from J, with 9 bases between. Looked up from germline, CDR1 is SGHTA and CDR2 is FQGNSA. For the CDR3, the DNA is TGTGCCAGCAGCCCAGACAGAGAAAAACTGTTTTTT. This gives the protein CASSPDREKLFF.

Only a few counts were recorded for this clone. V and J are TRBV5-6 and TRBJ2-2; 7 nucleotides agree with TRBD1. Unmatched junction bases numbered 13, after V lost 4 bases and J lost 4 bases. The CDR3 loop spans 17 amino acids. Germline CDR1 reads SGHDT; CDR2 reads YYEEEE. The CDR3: CASSARRDRAGTGELFF. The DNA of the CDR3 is TGTGCCAGCAGCGCTCGACGCGACAGGGCCGGCACCGGGGAGCTGTTTTTT.

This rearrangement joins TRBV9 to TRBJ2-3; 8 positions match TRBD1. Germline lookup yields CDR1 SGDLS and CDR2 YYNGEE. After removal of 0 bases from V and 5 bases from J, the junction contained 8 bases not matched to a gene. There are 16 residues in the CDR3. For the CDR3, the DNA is TGTGCCAGCAGCGTAGCTCCCAGGGGGCTTGGAGATACGCAGTATTTT. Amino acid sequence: CASSVAPRGLGDTQYF.

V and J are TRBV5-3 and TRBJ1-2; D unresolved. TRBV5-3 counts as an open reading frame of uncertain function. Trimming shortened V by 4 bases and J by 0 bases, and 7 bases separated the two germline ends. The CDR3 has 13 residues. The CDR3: CARSIEANYGYTF. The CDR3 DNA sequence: TGTGCCAGAAGCATCGAGGCTAACTATGGCTACACCTTC.

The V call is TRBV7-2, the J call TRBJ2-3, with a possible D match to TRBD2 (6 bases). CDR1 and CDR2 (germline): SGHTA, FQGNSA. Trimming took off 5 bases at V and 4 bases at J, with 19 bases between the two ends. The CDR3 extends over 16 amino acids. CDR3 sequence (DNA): TGTGCCAGCAGCCCCGGACTACTCAATGTCCCAGATACGCAGTATTTT. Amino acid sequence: CASSPGLLNVPDTQYF.

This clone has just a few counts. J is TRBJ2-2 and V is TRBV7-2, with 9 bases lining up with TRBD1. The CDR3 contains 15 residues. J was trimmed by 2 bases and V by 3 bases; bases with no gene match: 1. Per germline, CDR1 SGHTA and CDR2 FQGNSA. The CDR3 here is CASSLGQGNTGELFF. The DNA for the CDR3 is TGTGCCAGCAGCTTGGGACAGGGCAACACCGGGGAGCTGTTTTTT.

CDR3 residues: CASPDREDYNEQFF. In DNA, the CDR3 is TGTGCCAGCCCGGACAGGGAGGACTACAATGAGCAGTTCTTC. This chain joins TRBV5-6 and TRBJ2-1; TRBD1 agrees at 8 bases. The CDR3 runs 14 residues. V lost 7 bases to trimming and J lost 3 bases; unmatched junction nucleotides: 6. The germline gives CDR1 SGHDT, CDR2 YYEEEE. Using reference TRBV5-6 and TRBJ2-1 for the parts outside the CDR3, the full variable domain is DAGVTQSPTHLIKTRGQQVTLRCSPKSGHDTVSWYQQALGQGPQFIFQYYEEEERQRGNFPDRFSGHQFPNYSSELNVNALLLGDSALYLCASPDREDYNEQFFGPGTRLTVL.

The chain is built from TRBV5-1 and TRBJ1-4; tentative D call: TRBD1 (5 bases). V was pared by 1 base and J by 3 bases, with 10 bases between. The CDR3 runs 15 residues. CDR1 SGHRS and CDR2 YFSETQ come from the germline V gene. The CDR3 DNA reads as TGCGCCAGCAGCTTGTCGGGACCGCCTAATGAAAAACTGTTTTTT. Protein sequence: CASSLSGPPNEKLFF. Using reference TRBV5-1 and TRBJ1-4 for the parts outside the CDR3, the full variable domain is KAGVTQTPRYLIKTRGQQVTLSCSPISGHRSVSWYQQTPGQGLQFLFEYFSETQRNKGNFPGRFSGRQFSNSRSEMNVSTLELGDSALYLCASSLSGPPNEKLFFGSGTQLSVL.

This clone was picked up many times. The CDR3 spells CASSRGQGGEQYF. The CDR3 DNA follows: TGCGCCAGCTCTAGGGGCCAGGGGGGCGAGCAGTACTTC. The chain recombines TRBV4-1 with TRBJ2-7; maybe TRBD1 (7 bases). Germline CDR1 MGHRA, CDR2 YSYEKL. This CDR3 spans 13 amino acids. Trimming took 8 bases from V and 6 from J, leaving 17 bases between them.

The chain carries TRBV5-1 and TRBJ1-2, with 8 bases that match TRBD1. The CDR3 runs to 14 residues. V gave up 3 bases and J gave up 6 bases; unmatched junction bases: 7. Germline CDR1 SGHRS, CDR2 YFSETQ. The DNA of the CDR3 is TGCGCCAGCAGCTCAGACAGGGGAGGAAATGGCTACACCTTC. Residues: CASSSDRGGNGYTF.

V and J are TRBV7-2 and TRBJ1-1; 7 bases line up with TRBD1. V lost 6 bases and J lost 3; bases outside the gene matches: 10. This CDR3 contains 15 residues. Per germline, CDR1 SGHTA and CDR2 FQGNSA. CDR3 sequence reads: CASRLQGGDYTEAFF. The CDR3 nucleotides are TGTGCCAGCAGACTTCAGGGGGGGGACTACACTGAAGCTTTCTTT.

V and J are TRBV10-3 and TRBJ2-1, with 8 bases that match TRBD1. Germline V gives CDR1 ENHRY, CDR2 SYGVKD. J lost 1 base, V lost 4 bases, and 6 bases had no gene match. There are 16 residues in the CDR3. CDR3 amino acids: CAISATTGESYNEQFF. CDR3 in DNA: TGTGCCATCAGTGCCACGACAGGGGAGTCCTACAATGAGCAGTTCTTC.

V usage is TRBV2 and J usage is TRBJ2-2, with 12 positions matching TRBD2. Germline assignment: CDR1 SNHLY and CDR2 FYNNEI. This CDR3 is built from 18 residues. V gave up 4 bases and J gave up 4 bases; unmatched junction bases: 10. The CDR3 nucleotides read TGTGCCAGCAGTGGACTAGCGGGGGCAGTAATAGGCACCGGGGAGCTGTTTTTT. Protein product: CASSGLAGAVIGTGELFF.

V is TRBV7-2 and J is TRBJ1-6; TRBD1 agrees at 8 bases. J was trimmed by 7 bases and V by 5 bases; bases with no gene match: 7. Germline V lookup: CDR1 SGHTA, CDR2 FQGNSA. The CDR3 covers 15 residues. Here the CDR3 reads CASSQGQGPNSPLHF. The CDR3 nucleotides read TGTGCCAGCAGCCAAGGACAGGGCCCGAATTCACCCCTCCACTTT.

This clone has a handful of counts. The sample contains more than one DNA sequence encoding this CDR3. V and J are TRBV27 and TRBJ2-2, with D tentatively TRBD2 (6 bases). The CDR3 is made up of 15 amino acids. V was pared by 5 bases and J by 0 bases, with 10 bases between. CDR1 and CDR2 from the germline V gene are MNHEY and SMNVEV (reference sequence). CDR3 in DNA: TGTGCCAGCAGTCCCCGACTAGCGAACACCGGGGAGCTGTTTTTT. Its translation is CASSPRLANTGELFF.

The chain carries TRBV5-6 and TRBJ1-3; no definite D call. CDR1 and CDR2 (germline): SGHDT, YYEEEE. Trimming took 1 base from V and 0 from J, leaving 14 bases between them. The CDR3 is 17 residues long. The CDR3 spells CASSLSAARLSGNTIYF. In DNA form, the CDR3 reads TGTGCCAGCAGCTTGTCGGCAGCCCGCCTCTCTGGAAACACCATATATTTT. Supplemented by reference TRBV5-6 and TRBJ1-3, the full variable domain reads DAGVTQSPTHLIKTRGQQVTLRCSPKSGHDTVSWYQQALGQGPQFIFQYYEEEERQRGNFPDRFSGHQFPNYSSELNVNALLLGDSALYLCASSLSAARLSGNTIYFGEGSWLTVV.